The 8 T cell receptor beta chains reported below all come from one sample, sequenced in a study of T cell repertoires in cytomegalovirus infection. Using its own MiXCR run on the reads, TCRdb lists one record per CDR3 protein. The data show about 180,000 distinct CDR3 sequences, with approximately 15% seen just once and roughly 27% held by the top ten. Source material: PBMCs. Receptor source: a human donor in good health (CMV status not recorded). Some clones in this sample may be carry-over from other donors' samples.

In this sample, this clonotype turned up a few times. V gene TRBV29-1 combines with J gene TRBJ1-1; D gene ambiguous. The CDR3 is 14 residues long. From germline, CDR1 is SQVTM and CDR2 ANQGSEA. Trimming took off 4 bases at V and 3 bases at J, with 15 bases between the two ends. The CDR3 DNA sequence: TGCAGCGTTGCTCAGGCGGTTTGGGACACTGAAGCTTTCTTT. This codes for CSVAQAVWDTEAFF.

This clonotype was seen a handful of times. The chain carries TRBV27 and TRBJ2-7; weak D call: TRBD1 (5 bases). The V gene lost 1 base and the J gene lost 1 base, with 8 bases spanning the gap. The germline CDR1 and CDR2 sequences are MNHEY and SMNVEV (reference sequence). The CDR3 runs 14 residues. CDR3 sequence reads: CASSLFPGSYEQYF. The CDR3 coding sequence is TGTGCCAGCAGTTTATTCCCAGGGTCCTACGAGCAGTACTTC.

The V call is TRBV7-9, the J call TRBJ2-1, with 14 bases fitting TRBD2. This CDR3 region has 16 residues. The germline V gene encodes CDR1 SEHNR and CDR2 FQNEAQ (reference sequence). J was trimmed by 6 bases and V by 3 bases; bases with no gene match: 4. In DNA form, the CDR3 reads TGTGCCAGCAGCTTTACCGGGACTAGCGGGGGCAATGAGCAGTTCTTC. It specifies CASSFTGTSGGNEQFF.

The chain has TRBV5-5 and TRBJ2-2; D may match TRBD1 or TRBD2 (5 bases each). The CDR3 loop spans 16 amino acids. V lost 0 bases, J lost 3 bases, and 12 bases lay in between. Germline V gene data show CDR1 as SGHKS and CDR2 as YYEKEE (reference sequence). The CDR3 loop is CASSLVPGLDTGELFF. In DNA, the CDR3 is TGTGCCAGCAGCTTGGTCCCGGGGCTCGACACCGGGGAGCTGTTTTTT. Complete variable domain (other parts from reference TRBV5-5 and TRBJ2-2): DAGVTQSPTHLIKTRGQQVTLRCSPISGHKSVSWYQQVLGQGPQFIFQYYEKEERGRGNFPDRFSARQFPNYSSELNVNALLLGDSALYLCASSLVPGLDTGELFFGEGSRLTVL.

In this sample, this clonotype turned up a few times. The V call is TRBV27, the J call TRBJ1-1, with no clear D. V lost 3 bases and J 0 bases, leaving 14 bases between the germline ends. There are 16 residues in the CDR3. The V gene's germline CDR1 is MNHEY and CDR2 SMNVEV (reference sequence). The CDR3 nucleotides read TGTGCCAGCAGTTTTCACTCCGGGTCCTTGAACACTGAAGCTTTCTTT. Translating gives CASSFHSGSLNTEAFF.

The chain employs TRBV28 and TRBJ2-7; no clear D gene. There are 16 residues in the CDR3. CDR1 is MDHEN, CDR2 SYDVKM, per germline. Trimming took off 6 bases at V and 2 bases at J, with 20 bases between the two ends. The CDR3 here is CASSPMSELKTYEQYF. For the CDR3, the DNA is TGTGCCAGCAGCCCAATGTCAGAACTTAAGACCTACGAGCAGTACTTC.

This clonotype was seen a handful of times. CDR3 in amino acids: CSVASGKRTDTQYF. CDR3 DNA: TGCAGCGTTGCTAGCGGGAAGCGCACAGATACGCAGTATTTT. V gene TRBV29-1 combines with J gene TRBJ2-3, with 9 nucleotides matching TRBD2. This CDR3 comprises 14 residues. After removal of 4 bases from V and 1 base from J, the junction contained 3 bases not matched to a gene. Germline V gene sequence: CDR1 SQVTM, CDR2 ANQGSEA.

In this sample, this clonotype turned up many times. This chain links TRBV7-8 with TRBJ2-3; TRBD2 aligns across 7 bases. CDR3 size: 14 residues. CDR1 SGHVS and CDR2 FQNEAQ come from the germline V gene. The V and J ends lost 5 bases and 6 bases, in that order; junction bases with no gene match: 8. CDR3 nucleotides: TGTGCCAGCAGCCTCAGACTAGCAGGGGATACGCAGTATTTT. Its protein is CASSLRLAGDTQYF.